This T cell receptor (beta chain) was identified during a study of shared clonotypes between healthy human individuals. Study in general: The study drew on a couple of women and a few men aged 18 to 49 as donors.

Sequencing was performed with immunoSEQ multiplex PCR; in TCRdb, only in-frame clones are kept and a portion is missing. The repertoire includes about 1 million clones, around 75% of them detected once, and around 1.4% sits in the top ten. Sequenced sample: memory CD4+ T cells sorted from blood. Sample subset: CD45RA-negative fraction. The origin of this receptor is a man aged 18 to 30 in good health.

The CDR3 sequence: CASSPGTGGQTQYF. For the CDR3, the DNA is TGTGCCAGCTCACCCGGGACTGGAGGGCAGACCCAGTACTTC. This chain uses TRBV18 with TRBJ2-5, with D possibly being TRBD2 (6 bases). The CDR3 contains 14 residues. With 3 bases removed from V and 6 bases from J, the gap between germline ends came to 14 bases. Germline CDR1 and CDR2: KGHSH and LQKENI. The full variable domain, its missing parts supplied by reference TRBV18 and TRBJ2-5, is NAGVMQNPRHLVRRRGQEARLRCSPMKGHSHVYWYRQLPEEGLKFMVYLQKENIIDESGMPKERFSAEFPKEGPSILRIQQVVRGDSAAYFCASSPGTGGQTQYFGPGTRLLVL.